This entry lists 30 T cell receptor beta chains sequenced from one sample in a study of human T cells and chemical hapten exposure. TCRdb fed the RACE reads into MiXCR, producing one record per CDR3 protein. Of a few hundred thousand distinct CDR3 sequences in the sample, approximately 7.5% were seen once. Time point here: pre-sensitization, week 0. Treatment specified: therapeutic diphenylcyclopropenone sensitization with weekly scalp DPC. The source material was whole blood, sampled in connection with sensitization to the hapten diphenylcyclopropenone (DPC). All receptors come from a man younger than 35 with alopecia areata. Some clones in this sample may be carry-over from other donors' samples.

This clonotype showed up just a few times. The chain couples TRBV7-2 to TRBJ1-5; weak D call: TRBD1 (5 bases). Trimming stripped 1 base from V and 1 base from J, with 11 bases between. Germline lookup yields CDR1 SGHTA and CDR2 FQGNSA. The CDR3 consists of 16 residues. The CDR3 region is CASSLVRQGSNQPQHF. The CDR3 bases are TGTGCCAGCAGCTTAGTTCGGCAGGGAAGCAATCAGCCCCAGCATTTT.

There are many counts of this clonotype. The CDR3 here is CASSPRTGTNEKLFF. CDR3 bases: TGTGCCAGCAGCCCGCGGACAGGGACTAATGAAAAACTGTTTTTT. The chain has TRBV7-9 and TRBJ1-4; 8 bases are a match to TRBD1. This CDR3 spans 15 amino acids. The V and J ends lost 5 bases and 2 bases, in that order; junction bases with no gene match: 4. Germline loops: CDR1 SEHNR, CDR2 FQNEAQ (reference sequence). Supplemented by reference TRBV7-9 and TRBJ1-4, the full variable domain reads DTGVSQNPRHKITKRGQNVTFRCDPISEHNRLYWYRQTLGQGPEFLTYFQNEAQLEKSRLLSDRFSAERPKGSFSTLEIQRTEQGDSAMYLCASSPRTGTNEKLFFGSGTQLSVL.

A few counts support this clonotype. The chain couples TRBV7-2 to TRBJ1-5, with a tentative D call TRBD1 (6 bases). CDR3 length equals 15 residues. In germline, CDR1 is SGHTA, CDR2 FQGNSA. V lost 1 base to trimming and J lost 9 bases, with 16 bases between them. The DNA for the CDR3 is TGTGCCAGCAGCTTAGGGACAGACCAAATGCGGCCCCAGCATTTT. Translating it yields CASSLGTDQMRPQHF.

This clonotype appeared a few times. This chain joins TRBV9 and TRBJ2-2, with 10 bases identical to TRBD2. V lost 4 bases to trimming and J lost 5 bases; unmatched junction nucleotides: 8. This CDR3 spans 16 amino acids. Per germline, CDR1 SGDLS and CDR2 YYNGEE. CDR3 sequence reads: CASSSPGLASTGELFF. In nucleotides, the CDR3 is TGTGCCAGCAGCTCACCGGGACTAGCGTCGACCGGGGAGCTGTTTTTT. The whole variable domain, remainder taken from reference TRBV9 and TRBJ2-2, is DSGVTQTPKHLITATGQRVTLRCSPRSGDLSVYWYQQSLDQGLQFLIQYYNGEERAKGNILERFSAQQFPDLHSELNLSSLELGDSALYFCASSSPGLASTGELFFGEGSRLTVL.

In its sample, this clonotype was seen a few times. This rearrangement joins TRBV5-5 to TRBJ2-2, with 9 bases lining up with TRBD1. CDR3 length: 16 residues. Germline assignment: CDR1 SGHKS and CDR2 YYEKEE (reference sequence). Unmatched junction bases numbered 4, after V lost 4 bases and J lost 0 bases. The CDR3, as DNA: TGTGCCAGCAGCGTTGGACAGGGGCCGAACACCGGGGAGCTGTTTTTT. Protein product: CASSVGQGPNTGELFF.

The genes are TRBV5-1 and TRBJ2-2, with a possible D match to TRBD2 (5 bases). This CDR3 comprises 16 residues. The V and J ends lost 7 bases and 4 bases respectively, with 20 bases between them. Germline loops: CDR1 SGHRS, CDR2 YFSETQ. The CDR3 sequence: CASGSHTRRSTGELFF. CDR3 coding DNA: TGCGCCAGCGGGAGCCACACCAGACGGAGCACCGGGGAGCTGTTTTTT.

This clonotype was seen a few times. The CDR3 sequence is CASSLADRATNEKLFF. The CDR3, as DNA: TGCGCCAGCAGCTTGGCCGACAGAGCAACTAATGAAAAACTGTTTTTT. The chain joins TRBV5-1 to TRBJ1-4, with D possibly matching TRBD1 (5 bases). Germline V lookup: CDR1 SGHRS, CDR2 YFSETQ. This CDR3 contains 16 residues. V lost 0 bases and J lost 0, with 9 bases in between.

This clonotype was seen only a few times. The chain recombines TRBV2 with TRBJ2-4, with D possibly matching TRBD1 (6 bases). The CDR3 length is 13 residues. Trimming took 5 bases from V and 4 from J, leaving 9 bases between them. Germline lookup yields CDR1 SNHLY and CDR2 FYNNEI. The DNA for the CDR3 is TGTGCCAGCAGTTCCGGGACAAAAAACATTCAGTACTTC. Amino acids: CASSSGTKNIQYF.

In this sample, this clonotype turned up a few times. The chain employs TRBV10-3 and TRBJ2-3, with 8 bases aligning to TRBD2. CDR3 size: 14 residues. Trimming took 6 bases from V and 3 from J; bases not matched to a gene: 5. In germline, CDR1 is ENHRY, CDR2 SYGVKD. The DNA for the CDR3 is TGTGCCATCAGGGGTAGCGGGACGACAGATACGCAGTATTTT. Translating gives CAIRGSGTTDTQYF.

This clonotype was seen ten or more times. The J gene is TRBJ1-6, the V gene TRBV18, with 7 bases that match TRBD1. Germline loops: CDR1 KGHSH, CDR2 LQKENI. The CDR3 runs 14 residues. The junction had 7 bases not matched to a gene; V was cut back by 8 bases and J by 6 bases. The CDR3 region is CASARDSANSPLHF. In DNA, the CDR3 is TGTGCCAGCGCACGGGACAGCGCTAATTCACCCCTCCACTTT.

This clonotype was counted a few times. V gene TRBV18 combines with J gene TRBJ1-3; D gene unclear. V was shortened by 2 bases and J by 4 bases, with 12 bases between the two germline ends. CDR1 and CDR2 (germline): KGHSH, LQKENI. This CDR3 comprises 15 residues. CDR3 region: CASSPEGSPGNTIYF. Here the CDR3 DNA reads TGTGCCAGCTCACCAGAGGGATCACCAGGAAACACCATATATTTT. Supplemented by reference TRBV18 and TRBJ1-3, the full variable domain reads NAGVMQNPRHLVRRRGQEARLRCSPMKGHSHVYWYRQLPEEGLKFMVYLQKENIIDESGMPKERFSAEFPKEGPSILRIQQVVRGDSAAYFCASSPEGSPGNTIYFGEGSWLTVV.

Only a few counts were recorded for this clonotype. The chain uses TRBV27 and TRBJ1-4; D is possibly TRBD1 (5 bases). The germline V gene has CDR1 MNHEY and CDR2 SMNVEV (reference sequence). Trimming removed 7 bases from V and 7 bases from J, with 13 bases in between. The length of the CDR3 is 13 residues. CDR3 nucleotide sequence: TGTGCCAGCACCCCCTCGGGGGGTGAAAAACTGTTTTTT. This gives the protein CASTPSGGEKLFF.

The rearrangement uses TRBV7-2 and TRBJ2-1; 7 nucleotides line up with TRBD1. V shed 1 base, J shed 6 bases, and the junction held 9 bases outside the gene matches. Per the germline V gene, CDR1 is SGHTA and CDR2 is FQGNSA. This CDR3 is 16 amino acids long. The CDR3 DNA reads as TGTGCCAGCAGCTTAGTTTCGAGGGGGCGATCCAATGAGCAGTTCTTC. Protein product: CASSLVSRGRSNEQFF. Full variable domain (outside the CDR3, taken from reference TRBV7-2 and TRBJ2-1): GAGVSQSPSNKVTEKGKDVELRCDPISGHTALYWYRQSLGQGLEFLIYFQGNSAPDKSGLPSDRFSAERTGGSVSTLTIQRTQQEDSAVYLCASSLVSRGRSNEQFFGPGTRLTVL.

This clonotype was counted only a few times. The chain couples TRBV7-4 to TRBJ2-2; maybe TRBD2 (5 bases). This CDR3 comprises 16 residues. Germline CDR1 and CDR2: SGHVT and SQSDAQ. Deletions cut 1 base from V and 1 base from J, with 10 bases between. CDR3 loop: CASSLVGSLNTGELFF. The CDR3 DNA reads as TGTGCCAGCAGCTTAGTAGGGAGTCTGAACACCGGGGAGCTGTTTTTT.

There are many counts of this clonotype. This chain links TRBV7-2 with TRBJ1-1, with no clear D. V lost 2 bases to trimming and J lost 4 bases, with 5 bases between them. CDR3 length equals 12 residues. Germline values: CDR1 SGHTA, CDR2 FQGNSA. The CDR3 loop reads CASSLIFTEAFF. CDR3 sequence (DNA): TGTGCCAGCAGCTTAATCTTCACTGAAGCTTTCTTT.

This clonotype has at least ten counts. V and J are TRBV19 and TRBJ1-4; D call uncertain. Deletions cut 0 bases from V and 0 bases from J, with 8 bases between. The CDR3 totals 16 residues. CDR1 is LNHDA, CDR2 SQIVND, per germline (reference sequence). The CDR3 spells CASSIETAATNEKLFF. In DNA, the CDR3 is TGTGCCAGTAGTATAGAAACGGCAGCAACTAATGAAAAACTGTTTTTT.

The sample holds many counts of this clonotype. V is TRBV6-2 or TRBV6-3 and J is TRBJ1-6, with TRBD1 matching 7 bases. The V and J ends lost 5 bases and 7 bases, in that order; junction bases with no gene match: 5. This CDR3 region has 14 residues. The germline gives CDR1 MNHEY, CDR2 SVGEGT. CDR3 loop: CASSRRDRNSPLHF. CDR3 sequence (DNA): TGTGCCAGCAGTCGCCGGGACAGAAATTCACCCCTCCACTTT.

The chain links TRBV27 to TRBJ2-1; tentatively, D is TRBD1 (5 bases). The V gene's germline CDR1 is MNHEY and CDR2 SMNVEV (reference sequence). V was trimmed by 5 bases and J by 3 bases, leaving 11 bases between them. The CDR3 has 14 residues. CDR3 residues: CASSPDTVYNEQFF. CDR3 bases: TGTGCCAGCAGTCCGGACACCGTCTACAATGAGCAGTTCTTC.

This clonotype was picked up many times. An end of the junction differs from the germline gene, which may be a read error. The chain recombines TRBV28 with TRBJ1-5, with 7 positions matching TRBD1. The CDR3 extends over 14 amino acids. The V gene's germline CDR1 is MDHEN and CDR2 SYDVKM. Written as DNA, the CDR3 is TGTGCCAGCTCCTTTAGGGTAGGGGGCCAGCTCCAGCATTTT. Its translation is CASSFRVGGQLQHF.

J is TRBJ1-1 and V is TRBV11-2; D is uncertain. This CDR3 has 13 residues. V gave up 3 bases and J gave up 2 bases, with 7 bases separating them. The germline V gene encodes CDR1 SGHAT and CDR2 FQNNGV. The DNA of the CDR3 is TGTGCCAGCAGCTTCCCAGTAAACACTGAAGCTTTCTTT. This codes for CASSFPVNTEAFF.

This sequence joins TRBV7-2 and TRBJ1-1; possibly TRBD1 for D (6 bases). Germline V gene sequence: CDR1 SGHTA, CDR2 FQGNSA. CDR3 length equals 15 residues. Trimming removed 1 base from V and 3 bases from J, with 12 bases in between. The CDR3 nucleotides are TGTGCCAGCAGCTTAGTGCGGGGGCCGGACACTGAAGCTTTCTTT. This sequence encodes CASSLVRGPDTEAFF. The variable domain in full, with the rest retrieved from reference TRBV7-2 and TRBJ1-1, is GAGVSQSPSNKVTEKGKDVELRCDPISGHTALYWYRQSLGQGLEFLIYFQGNSAPDKSGLPSDRFSAERTGGSVSTLTIQRTQQEDSAVYLCASSLVRGPDTEAFFGQGTRLTVV.

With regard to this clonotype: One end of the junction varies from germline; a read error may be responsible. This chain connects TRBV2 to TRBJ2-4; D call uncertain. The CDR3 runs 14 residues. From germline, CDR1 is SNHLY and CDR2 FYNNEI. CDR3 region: CASNENLAKNIQYF. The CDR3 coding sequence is TGTGCCAGCAATGAAAACCTAGCCAAAAACATTCAGTACTTC.

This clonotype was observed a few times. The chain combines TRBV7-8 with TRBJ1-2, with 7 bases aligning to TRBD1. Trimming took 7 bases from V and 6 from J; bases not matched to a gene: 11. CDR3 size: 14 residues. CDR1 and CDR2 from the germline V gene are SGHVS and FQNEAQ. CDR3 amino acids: CASKKSPQGDGYTF. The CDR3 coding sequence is TGTGCCAGCAAAAAAAGCCCCCAGGGGGATGGCTACACCTTC.

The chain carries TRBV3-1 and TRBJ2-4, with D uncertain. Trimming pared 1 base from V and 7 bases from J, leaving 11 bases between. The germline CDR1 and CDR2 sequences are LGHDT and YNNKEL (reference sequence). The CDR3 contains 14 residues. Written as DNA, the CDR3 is TGTGCCAGCAGCCAAGGCTCCATTCCGAACATTCAGTACTTC. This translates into CASSQGSIPNIQYF.

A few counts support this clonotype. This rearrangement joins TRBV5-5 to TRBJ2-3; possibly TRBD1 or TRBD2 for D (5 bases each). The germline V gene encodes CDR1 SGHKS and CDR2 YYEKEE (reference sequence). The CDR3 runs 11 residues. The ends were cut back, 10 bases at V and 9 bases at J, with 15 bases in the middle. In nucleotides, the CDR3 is TGTGCCGTCACGTATGGGGGAACGCAGTATTTT. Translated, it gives CAVTYGGTQYF.

The CDR3 DNA sequence: TGCGCCAGCCGTAGCGGGGGCGACCTCGACAATGAGCAGTTCTTC. Translation: CASRSGGDLDNEQFF. The chain joins TRBV5-1 to TRBJ2-1; 9 bases align to TRBD2. This CDR3 contains 15 residues. The germline CDR1 and CDR2 sequences are SGHRS and YFSETQ. Trimming removed 7 bases from V and 5 bases from J; junction bases left unmatched: 10. Drawing the rest from reference TRBV5-1 and TRBJ2-1, the complete variable domain is KAGVTQTPRYLIKTRGQQVTLSCSPISGHRSVSWYQQTPGQGLQFLFEYFSETQRNKGNFPGRFSGRQFSNSRSEMNVSTLELGDSALYLCASRSGGDLDNEQFFGPGTRLTVL.

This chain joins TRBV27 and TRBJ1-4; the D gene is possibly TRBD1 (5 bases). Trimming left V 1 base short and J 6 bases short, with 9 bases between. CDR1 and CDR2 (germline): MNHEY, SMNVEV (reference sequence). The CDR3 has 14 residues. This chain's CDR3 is CASSLWGGDEKLFF. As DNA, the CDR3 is TGTGCCAGCAGTTTATGGGGGGGGGATGAAAAACTGTTTTTT.

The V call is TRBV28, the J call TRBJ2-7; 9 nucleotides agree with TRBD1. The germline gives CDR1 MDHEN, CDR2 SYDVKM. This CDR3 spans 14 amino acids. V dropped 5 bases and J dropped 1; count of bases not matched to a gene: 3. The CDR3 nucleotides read TGTGCCAGCAGTGGACAGGGGCCATCCTACGAGCAGTACTTC. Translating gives CASSGQGPSYEQYF. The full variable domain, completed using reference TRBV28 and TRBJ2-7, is DVKVTQSSRYLVKRTGEKVFLECVQDMDHENMFWYRQDPGLGLRLIYFSYDVKMKEKGDIPEGYSVSREKKERFSLILESASTNQTSMYLCASSGQGPSYEQYFGPGTRLTVT.

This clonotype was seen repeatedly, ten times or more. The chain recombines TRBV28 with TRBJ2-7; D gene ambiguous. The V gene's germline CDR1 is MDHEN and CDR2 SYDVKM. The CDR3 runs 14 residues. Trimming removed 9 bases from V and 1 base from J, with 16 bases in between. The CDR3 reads CASYPGHSSYEQYF. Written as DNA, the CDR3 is TGTGCCAGTTATCCGGGCCATTCGTCCTACGAGCAGTACTTC.

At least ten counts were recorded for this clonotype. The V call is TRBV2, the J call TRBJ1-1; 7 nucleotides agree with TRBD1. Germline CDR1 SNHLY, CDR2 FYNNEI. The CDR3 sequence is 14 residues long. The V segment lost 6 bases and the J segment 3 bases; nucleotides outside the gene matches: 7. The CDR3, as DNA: TGTGCCAGCAGGGCCAGGGGGGGAGACACTGAAGCTTTCTTT. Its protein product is CASRARGGDTEAFF.